This is a list of T cell receptor beta chains from one sample in a study of blood T cell repertoires in COVID-19. The assay was immunoSEQ multiplex PCR, and TCRdb's table has in-frame clones only and misses some. Of 300,000 to 350,000 clones listed, around 90% are singletons. Sequencing used peripheral blood. The receptors were sampled from a man younger than 35 with active or convalescent COVID-19. Each CDR3 is given with its conserved first and last residue. The order of the fields is D gene, clone size, V gene, J gene, CDR3 DNA, CDR3 protein. The D gene is left open where the match is weak. Clone sizes are given selectively: once, few, many, or a class where the clone is expanded.

NA,NA,TRBV28,TRBJ1-5,TGTGCCAGCACCGGCGGGAACAGGTATCAGCCCCAGCATTTT,CASTGGNRYQPQHF
TRBD1,NA,TRBV15,TRBJ1-2,TGTGCCACCAGCAGAGGGGGGGACAGCTTATTCTATGGCTACACCTTC,CATSRGGDSLFYGYTF
NA,NA,TRBV14,TRBJ1-1,TGTGCCAGCAGCCAAACGGGGAGGGGTGAAGCTTTCTTT,CASSQTGRGEAFF
NA,NA,TRBV6-6,TRBJ1-5,TGTGCCAGCAGTTTTGGACAGTCCAATCAGCCCCAGCATTTT,CASSFGQSNQPQHF
TRBD1,NA,TRBV5-1,TRBJ1-1,TGCGCCAGCAGCGAGTACGGGACAGCGAACACTGAAGCTTTCTTT,CASSEYGTANTEAFF
TRBD2,NA,TRBV14,TRBJ2-1,TGTGCCAGCAGCCGGGGGGGAATCTTGTCCTACAATGAGCAGTTCTTC,CASSRGGILSYNEQFF
TRBD1,once,TRBV27,TRBJ2-7,TGTGCCAGCAGTCCCCTGGGGGCAGGGGGCTCCTACGAGCAGTACTTC,CASSPLGAGGSYEQYF
TRBD2,NA,TRBV5-1,TRBJ2-1,TGCGCCAGCAGTACCGATCCTAGCGGGGGGAGGTACAATGAGCAGTTCTTC,CASSTDPSGGRYNEQFF
NA,NA,TRBV9,TRBJ2-5,TGTGCCAGCAGCGTAGATTTCTCGGAGACCCAGTACTTC,CASSVDFSETQYF
NA,NA,TRBV3-1/TRBV3-2,TRBJ1-1,TGTGCCAGCAGCTACTCTAACACTGAAGCTTTCTTT,CASSYSNTEAFF
NA,NA,TRBV5-4,TRBJ1-3,TGTGCCAGCAGCAGAGACAGAGGCTCTGGAAACACCATATATTTT,CASSRDRGSGNTIYF
NA,NA,TRBV6-5,TRBJ2-5,TGTGCCAGCAGTAATCTCAGGGTCAACCAAGAGACCCAGTACTTC,CASSNLRVNQETQYF
TRBD1,NA,TRBV7-8,TRBJ1-4,TGTGCCAGCAGCCCACAGGGGGTTGGAGAAAAACTGTTTTTT,CASSPQGVGEKLFF
NA,NA,TRBV28,TRBJ1-2,TGTGCCAGCAGTTTTACAGGGCTCAACTATGGCTACACCTTC,CASSFTGLNYGYTF
NA,NA,TRBV5-1,TRBJ2-3,TGCGCCAGCAGCTCATACTACCCCACAGATACGCAGTATTTT,CASSSYYPTDTQYF
TRBD1,NA,TRBV29-1,TRBJ1-5,TGCAGCGTTGCGGGACAGGGCAATCAGCCCCAGCATTTT,CSVAGQGNQPQHF
NA,few,TRBV2,TRBJ1-2,TGTGCCTGTAGTCCAGCAGGGGACTATGGCTACACCTTC,CACSPAGDYGYTF
NA,NA,TRBV27,TRBJ1-1,TGTGCCAGCAGTTTATATCAGGGAGGCACTGAAGCTTTCTTT,CASSLYQGGTEAFF
NA,NA,TRBV4-1,TRBJ2-1,TGCGCCAGCAGCCAAGAAGGAACCAACTACGGCGATGAGCAGTTCTTC,CASSQEGTNYGDEQFF
TRBD1,NA,TRBV7-9,TRBJ1-1,TGTGCCAGCAGCTTACATCCGGGACAGGGGAACACTGAAGCTTTCTTT,CASSLHPGQGNTEAFF
NA,NA,TRBV25-1,TRBJ2-1,TGTGCCAGCAGTGAGGCGGGGCGCCACGACAATGAGCAGTTCTTC,CASSEAGRHDNEQFF
NA,NA,TRBV5-4,TRBJ2-3,TGTGCCAGCAGCTTGGAGCTAAGTTTGAGGGATACGCAGTATTTT,CASSLELSLRDTQYF
NA,NA,TRBV9,TRBJ1-2,TGTGCCAGCAGCCCCCGAGGCACCCTGTATGGCTACACCTTC,CASSPRGTLYGYTF
TRBD1,NA,TRBV29-1,TRBJ2-7,TGCAGCGTTGAAGTTACAGGGGGCTACGAGCAGTACTTC,CSVEVTGGYEQYF
TRBD1,NA,TRBV3-1/TRBV3-2,TRBJ1-4,TGTGCCAGCAGCCCAAGGGACAGTTTTAATGAAAAACTGTTTTTT,CASSPRDSFNEKLFF
NA,NA,TRBV4-1,TRBJ1-2,TGCGCCAGCAGCCAAGATTCCAGGGGAGGCTACACCTTC,CASSQDSRGGYTF
TRBD2,NA,TRBV9,TRBJ2-2,TGTGCCAGCAGCGTAAGGCTAGCGGGAGGAAAAACCGGGGAGCTGTTTTTT,CASSVRLAGGKTGELFF
TRBD1,NA,TRBV18,TRBJ2-7,TGTGCCAGCTCACCACAGGGGGCGAGGAGATACGAGCAGTACTTC,CASSPQGARRYEQYF
NA,NA,TRBV7-8,TRBJ1-5,TGTGCCAGCAGCTTAGACACCTTTAGCAATCAGCCCCAGCATTTT,CASSLDTFSNQPQHF
NA,NA,TRBV6-1,TRBJ2-7,TGTGCCAGCAGTGAAGGTGGGGGCCCCTACGAGCAGTACTTC,CASSEGGGPYEQYF
TRBD1,NA,TRBV19,TRBJ2-7,TGTGCCAGTAGTATAGCTCCGGGACAGGGCACCTACGAGCAGTACTTC,CASSIAPGQGTYEQYF
NA,NA,TRBV11-2,TRBJ1-3,TGTGCCAGCAGCTTTTTGACAGACGGAAACACCATATATTTT,CASSFLTDGNTIYF
TRBD2,NA,TRBV10-3,TRBJ2-7,TGTGCCATCAGCCCCGTTGGGGGGGGCTCCTACGAGCAGTACTTC,CAISPVGGGSYEQYF
NA,NA,TRBV29-1,TRBJ2-3,TGCAGCGTTGAGGCGTCGGTAGCCGCAGATACGCAGTATTTT,CSVEASVAADTQYF
TRBD1,once,TRBV10-2,TRBJ1-1,TGCGCCAGCAGTGGGACGACAGGGGTAAGGACTGAAGCTTTCTTT,CASSGTTGVRTEAFF
TRBD1,NA,TRBV5-6,TRBJ2-3,TGTGCCAGCAGCAAGAGAAGCTCAGGGGGCGCGGATACGCAGTATTTT,CASSKRSSGGADTQYF
TRBD1,NA,TRBV19,TRBJ2-2,TGTGCCAGTAGTCCCCGTGTGGACAGGTTGAGTATCGGGGAGCTGTTTTTT,CASSPRVDRLSIGELFF
TRBD1,NA,TRBV6-5,TRBJ1-2,TGTGCCAGCAGAAAAAGGGGACAGCCCTTTGGGGGCTACACCTTC,CASRKRGQPFGGYTF
NA,once,TRBV18,TRBJ1-5,TGTGCCAGCTCACCGACCCGGGGTACGGGTCAGCCCCAGCATTTT,CASSPTRGTGQPQHF
NA,once,TRBV9,TRBJ1-3,TGTGCCAGCAGCGGACAGGTCTCTCGAAACACCATATATTTT,CASSGQVSRNTIYF
NA,NA,TRBV2,TRBJ1-5,TGTGCCAGCAGTGATTTTGGTCAGGGCCAGCCCCAGCATTTT,CASSDFGQGQPQHF
NA,few,TRBV5-1,TRBJ2-3,TGCGCCAGCAGCTTGCTGCGGTGGGTAGATACGCAGTATTTT,CASSLLRWVDTQYF
TRBD2,NA,TRBV3-1/TRBV3-2,TRBJ2-7,TGTGCCAGCAGCCAAGGGCGCGGGGGGAACCGAGAGCAGTACTTC,CASSQGRGGNREQYF
NA,NA,TRBV3-1/TRBV3-2,TRBJ1-1,TGTGCCAGCAGCCAAGAGCAGGGATTATTCGCTGAAGCTTTCTTT,CASSQEQGLFAEAFF